The rows below give T cell receptor beta chains drawn from one sample of a study of shared clonotypes between healthy human individuals. Produced via immunoSEQ multiplex PCR; TCRdb's table is partial and in-frame only. This repertoire shows about 650,000 clones, roughly 95% found once; its top ten account for 0.085% to 0.11%. Sequencing was done on a sample of naive CD8+ T cells sorted from blood. The origin of the receptors is a woman in her 30s in good health. Both conserved end residues are part of each CDR3. Fields, in order: D gene, clone size, V gene, J gene, CDR3 DNA, CDR3 protein. D genes are given only for firm matches. Clone size is stated in some rows and not others, as once, few, many or a class when expanded.

D: NA
size: NA
V: TRBV5-6
J: TRBJ2-1
DNA: TGTGCCAGCAACCGGGACAATGAGCAGTTCTTC
CDR3: CASNRDNEQFF

D: NA
size: once
V: TRBV29-1
J: TRBJ1-3
DNA: TGCAGCGTTGAACTTCCCAGCTCTGGAAACACCATATATTTT
CDR3: CSVELPSSGNTIYF

D: NA
size: NA
V: TRBV27
J: TRBJ1-2
DNA: TGTGCCAGCAGTCCAGGTCTTCCCAGGGAGGGCTACACCTTC
CDR3: CASSPGLPREGYTF

D: NA
size: NA
V: TRBV28
J: TRBJ2-7
DNA: TGTGCCAGCAGTCAAGCAGGGGTGGGCTCCTACGAGCAGTACTTC
CDR3: CASSQAGVGSYEQYF

D: TRBD2
size: NA
V: TRBV6-1
J: TRBJ2-7
DNA: TGTGCCAGCAGTGGCGGACTAGCGGGAGTTTACGAGCAGTACTTC
CDR3: CASSGGLAGVYEQYF

D: TRBD2
size: NA
V: TRBV29-1
J: TRBJ2-7
DNA: TGCAGCGTTGAAGATCTAGCGGGAGTTGGCTACGAGCAGTACTTC
CDR3: CSVEDLAGVGYEQYF

D: NA
size: once
V: TRBV6-1
J: TRBJ2-1
DNA: TGTGCCAGCAGTGCGTCGGGAGTTCCCTACAATGAGCAGTTCTTC
CDR3: CASSASGVPYNEQFF

D: NA
size: NA
V: TRBV4-1
J: TRBJ2-7
DNA: TGCGCCAGCAGCCAAGTCGGACTGTACGAGCAGTACTTC
CDR3: CASSQVGLYEQYF

D: NA
size: NA
V: TRBV27
J: TRBJ1-1
DNA: TGTGCCAGGGAACCCGAGGAGAGGAACACTGAAGCTTTCTTT
CDR3: CAREPEERNTEAFF

D: NA
size: NA
V: TRBV15
J: TRBJ2-5
DNA: TGTGCCACCAGCAGGGACACGGGGGCCCAGTACTTC
CDR3: CATSRDTGAQYF

D: TRBD2
size: NA
V: TRBV6-1
J: TRBJ2-3
DNA: TGTGCCAGCAGCCCGACTAGCGGGAGAATTGATACGCAGTATTTT
CDR3: CASSPTSGRIDTQYF

D: NA
size: NA
V: TRBV6-1
J: TRBJ1-1
DNA: TGTGCCAGCAGTGTCGGCAGAGGGGGCACTGAAGCTTTCTTT
CDR3: CASSVGRGGTEAFF

D: TRBD1
size: NA
V: TRBV25-1
J: TRBJ2-5
DNA: TGTGCCAGCAGTGTAGCCGGGACAGGGAAAATGGCGACCCAGTACTTC
CDR3: CASSVAGTGKMATQYF

D: NA
size: NA
V: TRBV10-2
J: TRBJ1-5
DNA: TGCGCCAGCAGGTCGACTGAGAATCAGCCCCAGCATTTT
CDR3: CASRSTENQPQHF

D: NA
size: NA
V: TRBV7-9
J: TRBJ2-5
DNA: TGTGCCAGCAGCCTACAGACGCAAGAGACCCAGTACTTC
CDR3: CASSLQTQETQYF

D: NA
size: NA
V: TRBV28
J: TRBJ2-1
DNA: TGTGCCAGCAGGCCCCCTGGGATTGAGCAGTTCTTC
CDR3: CASRPPGIEQFF

D: NA
size: NA
V: TRBV5-6
J: TRBJ1-2
DNA: TGTGCCAGCAGCTTGGCCAGCTCCACTAACTATGGCTACACCTTC
CDR3: CASSLASSTNYGYTF

D: TRBD2
size: NA
V: TRBV7-8
J: TRBJ2-7
DNA: TGTGCCAGCAGCCCAGGACTAGCGGGAGGGCCGGGTCTCCACGAGCAGTACTTC
CDR3: CASSPGLAGGPGLHEQYF

D: NA
size: NA
V: TRBV11-2
J: TRBJ2-7
DNA: TGTGCCAGCAGCCGAGGGGACACGACCTACGAGCAGTACTTC
CDR3: CASSRGDTTYEQYF

D: NA
size: NA
V: TRBV9
J: TRBJ2-7
DNA: TGTGCCAGCAGCGTAGGGGCAGGGCGCGAGCAGTACTTC
CDR3: CASSVGAGREQYF

D: NA
size: NA
V: TRBV19
J: TRBJ2-2
DNA: TGTGCCAGTAGTATAAAGGGGGTCGGGGAGCTGTTTTTT
CDR3: CASSIKGVGELFF

D: TRBD1
size: NA
V: TRBV5-1
J: TRBJ1-4
DNA: TGCGCCAGCAGCTTGATCGGGCAGGGGGCGAGTGAGGGTGAAAAACTGTTTTTT
CDR3: CASSLIGQGASEGEKLFF

D: TRBD2
size: NA
V: TRBV29-1
J: TRBJ2-7
DNA: TGCAGCGTTGAGGGAGGGACTAAATCCTACGAGCAGTACTTC
CDR3: CSVEGGTKSYEQYF

D: NA
size: NA
V: TRBV7-8
J: TRBJ1-1
DNA: TGTGCCAGCAGCATCTTAAACACTGAAGCTTTCTTT
CDR3: CASSILNTEAFF

D: TRBD2
size: NA
V: TRBV7-9
J: TRBJ2-3
DNA: TGTGCCAGCAGCGCTCTAGCGGAGCTGAGCACAGATACGCAGTATTTT
CDR3: CASSALAELSTDTQYF

D: TRBD1
size: once
V: TRBV19
J: TRBJ2-5
DNA: TGTGCCAGTAGTATCTGGACAGGGGAGACCCAGTACTTC
CDR3: CASSIWTGETQYF

D: NA
size: NA
V: TRBV2
J: TRBJ2-1
DNA: TGTGCCAGCAGTGATGAGTACAATGAGCAGTTCTTC
CDR3: CASSDEYNEQFF

D: TRBD2
size: NA
V: TRBV6-1
J: TRBJ2-7
DNA: TGTGCCAGCAGTGCTTCCGGGACTACCTTCTACGAGCAGTACTTC
CDR3: CASSASGTTFYEQYF